The 22 T cell receptor beta chains presented below share a single source sample, sequenced in a study of T cell changes during pregnancy in multiple sclerosis. Assay used: immunoSEQ multiplex PCR; TCRdb lists only in-frame clones, some missing. The sample consists of 69,000 or so clones, roughly nine tenths of them appearing once. Sequencing was performed on CD4+ T cells from peripheral blood mononuclear cells, taken in the third trimester of pregnancy. The receptor source for this set is a female donor in good health, enrolled as a control in a pregnancy study.

The chain links TRBV4-2 to TRBJ1-5, with TRBD1 identical over 7 bases. Germline V CDR1 and CDR2: LGHNA, YNFKEQ. The ends lost 5 bases at V and 5 bases at J; junction bases unmatched: 6. The length of the CDR3 is 14 residues. CDR3 coding DNA: TGTGCCAGCAGCACGGAGGGGGCCGATCAGCCCCAGCATTTT. Its translation is CASSTEGADQPQHF.

The chain is built from TRBV6-4 and TRBJ2-7, with 7 bases lining up with TRBD1. The V segment lost 6 bases and the J segment 3 bases; nucleotides outside the gene matches: 8. The CDR3 runs 14 residues. Germline V CDR1 and CDR2: MRHNA, SNTAGT. The CDR3 DNA reads as TGTGCCAGCAGCCGGACAGGAAGGAGCTACGAGCAGTACTTC. This translates into CASSRTGRSYEQYF.

With respect to this clone: Other nucleotide sequences from this sample produce the same CDR3. The genes are TRBV5-1 and TRBJ1-5; D gene ambiguous. The CDR3 has 15 amino acids. The V end lost 0 bases, the J end lost 0 bases, and 7 bases lay between the germline ends. In germline, CDR1 is SGHRS, CDR2 YFSETQ. The CDR3 spells CASSLGQSSNQPQHF. CDR3 bases: TGCGCCAGCAGCTTGGGGCAGTCTAGCAATCAGCCCCAGCATTTT.

This sequence joins TRBV4-3 and TRBJ2-6; D remains ambiguous. CDR1 LGHNA and CDR2 YSLEER come from the germline V gene. Between the trimmed V and J ends, which lost 4 bases and 0 bases, there was a span of 7 bases. This CDR3 has 15 amino acids. The CDR3 DNA is TGCGCCAGCAGCCCCCGGTACTCTGGGGCCAACGTCCTGACTTTC. It is translated as CASSPRYSGANVLTF.

This chain connects TRBV29-1 to TRBJ2-5; TRBD1 might be the D (5 bases). The CDR3 is made up of 12 amino acids. The germline V gene has CDR1 SQVTM and CDR2 ANQGSEA. The V end was cut by 3 bases, the J end by 5 bases, with 10 bases between. The CDR3 sequence: CSVDQGRETQYF. CDR3 DNA sequence: TGCAGCGTTGACCAGGGCCGGGAGACCCAGTACTTC.

J is TRBJ2-3 and V is TRBV5-6; D is possibly TRBD2 (5 bases). CDR3 length equals 18 residues. The V gene lost 1 base and the J gene lost 1 base, with 19 bases spanning the gap. Germline V gene lookup returns CDR1 SGHDT and CDR2 YYEEEE. The CDR3 nucleotides read TGTGCCAGCAGCTTGACTGTATCTCTAGCATGGGGCACAGATACGCAGTATTTT. The encoded protein is CASSLTVSLAWGTDTQYF.

A single count supports this clone. The CDR3 here is CASSRNRDSYEQYF. In nucleotides, the CDR3 is TGTGCCAGCAGCCGGAACCGGGACTCCTACGAGCAGTACTTC. V usage is TRBV7-2 and J usage is TRBJ2-7; D may be TRBD2 (5 bases). The V end lost 5 bases, the J end lost 0 bases, and 11 bases lay between the germline ends. Germline CDR1 is SGHTA and CDR2 is FQGNSA. The CDR3 covers 14 residues.

This clone has more than one count but fewer than ten. V and J are TRBV2 and TRBJ1-1; 7 bases agree with TRBD1. Trimming cost V 7 bases and J 0 bases; bases outside gene matches: 5. CDR1 is SNHLY, CDR2 FYNNEI, per germline. CDR3 length equals 14 residues. In DNA, the CDR3 is TGTGCCAGCATACAGGGGAGAATGAACACTGAAGCTTTCTTT. This translates into CASIQGRMNTEAFF.

This chain links TRBV7-8 with TRBJ2-5, with TRBD2 identical over 7 bases. Germline V gene sequence: CDR1 SGHVS, CDR2 FQNEAQ. The CDR3 runs to 15 residues. V shed 3 bases and J 7 bases; nucleotides not matched to a gene: 11. DNA for the CDR3: TGTGCCAGCAGCTTGGAATACCGGGACTACGGGACCCAGTACTTC. It translates to CASSLEYRDYGTQYF.

The chain carries TRBV10-2 and TRBJ2-7; 9 bases agree with TRBD2. Per the germline V gene, CDR1 is WSHSY and CDR2 is SAAADI. The trim removed 6 bases at V and 5 bases at J, leaving 8 bases unmatched. The CDR3 length is 14 residues. The CDR3 region is CASREGLALDEQYF. In DNA form, the CDR3 reads TGCGCCAGCAGAGAGGGACTAGCCCTGGACGAGCAGTACTTC.

The V and J genes are TRBV6-6 and TRBJ2-5, with 8 bases that match TRBD1. CDR3 length equals 15 residues. Germline V lookup: CDR1 MNHNY, CDR2 SVGAGI (reference sequence). Germline trimming cut 2 bases from V and 5 bases from J; bases unmatched to any gene: 7. CDR3 residues: CASSYRDRGSETQYF. The CDR3 coding sequence is TGTGCCAGCAGTTACCGAGACAGGGGATCGGAGACCCAGTACTTC.

The rearrangement links TRBV30 to TRBJ1-5, with TRBD1 matching over 7 bases. The CDR3 loop spans 14 amino acids. CDR1 and CDR2 from the germline V gene are GTSNPN and SVGIG (reference sequence). V lost 3 bases to trimming and J lost 2 bases; unmatched junction nucleotides: 4. CDR3 bases: TGTGCCTGGAGCCGACAGGGAGGCAATCAGCCCCAGCATTTT. Encoded protein: CAWSRQGGNQPQHF.

V usage is TRBV13 and J usage is TRBJ1-1; D might be TRBD1 (6 bases). The CDR3 has 13 residues. The ends were cut back, 1 base at V and 6 bases at J, with 9 bases in the middle. Germline V gene lookup returns CDR1 PRHDT and CDR2 FYEKMQ (reference sequence). The CDR3 DNA reads as TGTGCCAGCAGCTTAGACAGGGTAGCTGAAGCTTTCTTT. Translating it yields CASSLDRVAEAFF. Looking up the rest from reference TRBV13 and TRBJ1-1 gives the full variable domain: AAGVIQSPRHLIKEKRETATLKCYPIPRHDTVYWYQQGPGQDPQFLISFYEKMQSDKGSIPDRFSAQQFSDYHSELNMSSLELGDSALYFCASSLDRVAEAFFGQGTRLTVV.

The chain has TRBV4-3 and TRBJ1-1, with D tentatively TRBD1 (5 bases). V gave up 1 base and J gave up 1 base, with 10 bases separating them. The CDR3 is made up of 15 amino acids. Germline CDR1 and CDR2: LGHNA and YSLEER. The DNA of the CDR3 is TGCGCCAGCAGCCAAGGGTTAGACAGGAACACTGAAGCTTTCTTT. Amino acid sequence: CASSQGLDRNTEAFF.

The rearrangement links TRBV7-9 to TRBJ2-5; 7 bases map to TRBD2. The CDR3 covers 15 residues. Trimming removed 3 bases from V and 1 base from J; junction bases left unmatched: 5. Germline V gene data show CDR1 as SEHNR and CDR2 as FQNEAQ (reference sequence). CDR3 DNA: TGTGCCAGCAGCTTCGGCGGGGGTACCCAAGAGACCCAGTACTTC. This sequence encodes CASSFGGGTQETQYF.

The rearrangement uses TRBV7-2 and TRBJ2-2; TRBD1 matches 7 bases. Trimming took 5 bases from V and 1 from J; bases not matched to a gene: 4. The CDR3 extends over 15 amino acids. Germline V gene lookup returns CDR1 SGHTA and CDR2 FQGNSA. The CDR3 region has the DNA TGTGCCAGCAGCGCTTGGACAGGGAACACCGGGGAGCTGTTTTTT. Its protein is CASSAWTGNTGELFF.

This chain links TRBV30 with TRBJ2-5, with 8 bases lining up with TRBD2. The CDR3 is 16 residues long. The germline V gene has CDR1 GTSNPN and CDR2 SVGIG (reference sequence). J lost 2 bases, V lost 5 bases, and 13 bases had no gene match. The CDR3 nucleotides are TGTGCCTGGGGGTGGGGCCGGGGGGGATTACAAGAGACCCAGTACTTC. Its protein is CAWGWGRGGLQETQYF.

The chain is built from TRBV6-6 and TRBJ1-4; TRBD1 matches at 8 bases. The CDR3 contains 13 residues. The junction had 3 bases not matched to a gene; V was cut back by 9 bases and J by 3 bases. The germline V gene has CDR1 MNHNY and CDR2 SVGAGI (reference sequence). CDR3 nucleotides: TGTGCCAGTCACAGGGGGGCTAATGAAAAACTGTTTTTT. Its translation is CASHRGANEKLFF.

This chain links TRBV6-5 with TRBJ1-6; 9 bases match TRBD1. The V gene's germline CDR1 is MNHEY and CDR2 SVGAGI. The CDR3 runs to 14 residues. After removal of 5 bases from V and 7 bases from J, the junction contained 3 bases not matched to a gene. The CDR3 spells CASSRDRENSPLHF. CDR3 nucleotide sequence: TGTGCCAGCAGTCGGGACAGGGAGAATTCACCCCTCCACTTT.

V usage is TRBV6-5 and J usage is TRBJ1-3, with D possibly being TRBD1 (6 bases). Trimming took off 5 bases at V and 4 bases at J, with 15 bases between the two ends. CDR1 is MNHEY and CDR2 is SVGAGI in the germline V gene. The CDR3 has 15 residues. The CDR3 sequence is CASSRAGGQGNTIYF. CDR3 bases: TGTGCCAGCAGTCGGGCGGGGGGACAAGGAAACACCATATATTTT.

With respect to this clone: Other DNA sequences within the sample encode an identical CDR3. J is TRBJ2-3 and V is TRBV25-1, with 12 bases lining up with TRBD2. There are 16 residues in the CDR3. The J segment lost 8 bases and the V segment lost 1 base, leaving 7 bases of the junction unmatched. Germline lookup yields CDR1 MGHDK and CDR2 SYGVNS. CDR3 sequence (DNA): TGTGCCAGCAGTGAATGGCTAGCGGGGGGGCTGAGTACGCAGTATTTT. Translating gives CASSEWLAGGLSTQYF.

The chain carries TRBV11-3 and TRBJ2-7; D ambiguous. V lost 3 bases, J lost 2 bases, and 14 bases lay in between. Germline-derived CDR1 and CDR2 are SGHNT and YENEEA. The CDR3 is 15 amino acids. CDR3 sequence: CASSLLFGSTYEQYF. CDR3 nucleotides: TGTGCCAGCAGCTTGCTGTTCGGGTCCACCTACGAGCAGTACTTC.